Listed here are 15 T cell receptor beta chains from one sample, sequenced in a study of blood T cell repertoires in COVID-19. Repertoires were generated with immunoSEQ multiplex PCR, while TCRdb's copy carries only in-frame clones and drops some. The sample carries 150,000 to 200,000 clones, roughly 90% recorded once. Source material: peripheral blood. The receptor set was obtained from a woman aged 55-69 years who had recovered from COVID-19.

The chain has TRBV11-2 and TRBJ2-7; no reliable D call. V lost 0 bases and J 4 bases, leaving 13 bases between the germline ends. The CDR3 runs 15 residues. Germline CDR1 SGHAT, CDR2 FQNNGV. CDR3 DNA sequence: TGTGCCAGCAGCTTAGAGGCAGGTGCAAGGTACGAGCAGTACTTC. The encoded protein is CASSLEAGARYEQYF.

The V gene is TRBV19, the J gene TRBJ1-6; D is possibly TRBD1 (5 bases). V dropped 5 bases and J dropped 7 bases, with 9 bases sitting between them. In germline, CDR1 is LNHDA, CDR2 SQIVND (reference sequence). CDR3 size: 13 residues. The CDR3 nucleotides read TGTGCCAGTAGTGGGGCTTTGAATTCACCCCTCCACTTT. As protein: CASSGALNSPLHF. Full variable domain (rest looked up from reference TRBV19 and TRBJ1-6): DGGITQSPKYLFRKEGQNVTLSCEQNLNHDAMYWYRQDPGQGLRLIYYSQIVNDFQKGDIAEGYSVSREKKESFPLTVTSAQKNPTAFYLCASSGALNSPLHFGNGTRLTVT.

Here the CDR3 DNA reads TGTGCCAGCAGCTCCCGGGACAGGGCGAGCACTGAAGCTTTCTTT. It encodes CASSSRDRASTEAFF. The rearrangement joins TRBV5-6 to TRBJ1-1, with 9 bases identical to TRBD1. This CDR3 contains 15 residues. CDR1 is SGHDT, CDR2 YYEEEE, per germline. Trimming took 3 bases from V and 4 from J; bases not matched to a gene: 7.

J is TRBJ1-5 and V is TRBV27, with D hard to call. CDR1 and CDR2 (germline): MNHEY, SMNVEV (reference sequence). With 4 bases removed from V and 6 bases from J, the gap between germline ends came to 13 bases. The CDR3 is 14 amino acids. This chain's CDR3 is CASSSVNAGQPQHF. DNA for the CDR3: TGTGCCAGCAGTTCGGTAAACGCAGGTCAGCCCCAGCATTTT.

The chain is built from TRBV5-6 and TRBJ1-1; 8 nucleotides agree with TRBD1. The germline V gene encodes CDR1 SGHDT and CDR2 YYEEEE. Germline trimming cut 0 bases from V and 10 bases from J; bases unmatched to any gene: 14. This CDR3 has 16 residues. The CDR3 DNA reads TGTGCCAGCAGCTTGGCACGGGACAGGTTGGTTTTTGGAGCTTTCTTT. It yields the protein CASSLARDRLVFGAFF. Using reference TRBV5-6 and TRBJ1-1 for the parts outside the CDR3, the full variable domain is DAGVTQSPTHLIKTRGQQVTLRCSPKSGHDTVSWYQQALGQGPQFIFQYYEEEERQRGNFPDRFSGHQFPNYSSELNVNALLLGDSALYLCASSLARDRLVFGAFFGQGTRLTVV.

This clone was observed a single time. A read error may account for a junction end that differs from germline. This chain uses TRBV6-2 or TRBV6-3 with TRBJ2-4, with 9 bases fitting TRBD1. The germline CDR1 and CDR2 sequences are MNHEY and SVGEGT. CDR3 length equals 14 residues. CDR3 DNA sequence: TGTGCCAGCAGTACACCGGGACAGGGTTTCTGGATGAGCTTC. This encodes CASSTPGQGFWMSF.

The chain uses TRBV21-1 and TRBJ2-7; the table's D call, TRBD1, was not checked against the DNA. TRBV21-1 is deemed a pseudogene. The CDR3 length is 14 residues. DNA for the CDR3: TGTGCCAGCAGCAAAGAGGGACAGCCCTACGAGCAGTACTTC. Translation gives CASSKEGQPYEQYF.

The V gene is TRBV16, the J gene TRBJ1-2, with D maybe TRBD1 (6 bases). Germline values: CDR1 KGHSY, CDR2 FQNENV. Trimming stripped 5 bases from V and 6 bases from J, with 22 bases between. This CDR3 comprises 16 residues. The CDR3 protein is CASSGRTAPPSDGYTF. CDR3 coding DNA: TGTGCCAGCAGCGGAAGGACAGCACCTCCCTCGGATGGCTACACCTTC. The whole variable domain, filled in from reference TRBV16 and TRBJ1-2, reads GEEVAQTPKHLVRGEGQKAKLYCAPIKGHSYVFWYQQVLKNEFKFLISFQNENVFDETGMPKERFSAKCLPNSPCSLEIQATKLEDSAVYFCASSGRTAPPSDGYTFGSGTRLTVV.

V gene TRBV28 combines with J gene TRBJ1-1, with a possible D match to TRBD1 (5 bases). There are 14 residues in the CDR3. V lost 7 bases and J lost 4, with 16 bases in between. Germline assignment: CDR1 MDHEN and CDR2 SYDVKM. The CDR3 region is CASTSGGRGTEAFF. The CDR3 DNA reads TGTGCCAGCACCTCGGGGGGTCGAGGCACTGAAGCTTTCTTT. Full variable domain (outside the CDR3, taken from reference TRBV28 and TRBJ1-1): DVKVTQSSRYLVKRTGEKVFLECVQDMDHENMFWYRQDPGLGLRLIYFSYDVKMKEKGDIPEGYSVSREKKERFSLILESASTNQTSMYLCASTSGGRGTEAFFGQGTRLTVV.

V is TRBV7-8 and J is TRBJ2-7, with no clear D. This CDR3 has 17 amino acids. Trimming removed 1 base from V and 0 bases from J, with 16 bases in between. Looked up from germline, CDR1 is SGHVS and CDR2 is FQNEAQ. Written as DNA, the CDR3 is TGTGCCAGCAGCTTAGAGGCTATGTGGCCAGGCTCCTACGAGCAGTACTTC. Amino acid sequence: CASSLEAMWPGSYEQYF.

This chain connects TRBV19 to TRBJ2-7; weak D call: TRBD1 (6 bases). This CDR3 contains 14 residues. Germline lookup yields CDR1 LNHDA and CDR2 SQIVND (reference sequence). The V and J ends lost 7 bases and 1 base respectively, with 14 bases between them. The chain's CDR3 is CASTRTATSYEQYF. The CDR3 region has the DNA TGTGCCAGTACCCGGACAGCTACATCCTACGAGCAGTACTTC.

The rearrangement joins TRBV6-6 to TRBJ2-3; D possibly corresponds to TRBD2 (7 bases). Germline V gene sequence: CDR1 MNHNY, CDR2 SVGAGI (reference sequence). With 4 bases removed from V and 11 bases from J, the gap between germline ends came to 16 bases. This CDR3 is 13 amino acids long. The CDR3 region is CASSWQGGVGQYF. CDR3 bases: TGTGCCAGCAGTTGGCAAGGGGGGGTAGGGCAGTATTTT.

This clone is a singleton in its sample. The V gene is TRBV28, the J gene TRBJ1-2; no reliable D call. Germline assignment: CDR1 MDHEN and CDR2 SYDVKM. CDR3 length equals 13 residues. V was cut by 2 bases and J by 2 bases, with 6 bases left in between. In DNA, the CDR3 is TGTGCCAGCAGTTTAGTACAGAACTATGGCTACACCTTC. Amino acid sequence: CASSLVQNYGYTF.

The rearrangement uses TRBV5-6 and TRBJ2-3; D is ambiguous. V was pared by 1 base and J by 9 bases, with 9 bases between. CDR3 length equals 12 residues. Germline values: CDR1 SGHDT, CDR2 YYEEEE. CDR3 sequence (DNA): TGTGCCAGCAGCTTGCGTTATCAGACGCAGTATTTT. Its protein product is CASSLRYQTQYF.

As for this clone: A junction end diverges from the germline sequence, so it may reflect a read error. V is TRBV7-3 and J is TRBJ2-1; 10 bases agree with TRBD2. Looked up from germline, CDR1 is SGHTA and CDR2 is FQGTGA. The CDR3 totals 14 residues. CDR3 protein: CPGPSGGAYNEQFF. CDR3 nucleotide sequence: TGCCCCGGACCGAGCGGGGGGGCCTACAATGAGCAGTTCTTC.